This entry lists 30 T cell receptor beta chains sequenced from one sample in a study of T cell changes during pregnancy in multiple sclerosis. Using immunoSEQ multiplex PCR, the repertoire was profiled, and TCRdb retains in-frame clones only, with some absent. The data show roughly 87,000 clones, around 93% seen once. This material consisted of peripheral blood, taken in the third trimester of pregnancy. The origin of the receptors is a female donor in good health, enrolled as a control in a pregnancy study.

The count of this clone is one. CDR3 DNA sequence: TGTGCCAGCAGTGAAGGCCCTGGCGGCAACTCCTACGAGCAGTACTTC. Translated, it gives CASSEGPGGNSYEQYF. The chain joins TRBV2 to TRBJ2-7; D uncertain. Per germline, CDR1 SNHLY and CDR2 FYNNEI. V was cut by 1 base and J by 0 bases, with 13 bases left in between. The CDR3 is 16 residues long.

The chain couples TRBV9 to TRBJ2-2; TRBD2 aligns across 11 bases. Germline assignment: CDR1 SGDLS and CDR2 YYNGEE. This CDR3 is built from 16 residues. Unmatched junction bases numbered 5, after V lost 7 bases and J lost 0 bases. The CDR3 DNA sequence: TGTGCCAGCGCTATTAGCGGGAGGGCGAACACCGGGGAGCTGTTTTTT. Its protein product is CASAISGRANTGELFF.

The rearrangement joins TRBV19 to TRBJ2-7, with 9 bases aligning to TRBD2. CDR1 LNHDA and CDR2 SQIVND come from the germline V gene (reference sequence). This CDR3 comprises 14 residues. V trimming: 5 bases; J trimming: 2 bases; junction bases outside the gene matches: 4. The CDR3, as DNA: TGTGCCAGTAGTGGGCCTAGCGGGGCCTACGAGCAGTACTTC. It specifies CASSGPSGAYEQYF.

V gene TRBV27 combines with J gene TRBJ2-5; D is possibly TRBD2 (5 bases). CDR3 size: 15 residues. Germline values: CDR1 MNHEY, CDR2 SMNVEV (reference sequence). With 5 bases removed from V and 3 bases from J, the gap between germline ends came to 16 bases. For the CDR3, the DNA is TGTGCCAGCAGTCTGGTAGGAATGACTAAAGAGACCCAGTACTTC. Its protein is CASSLVGMTKETQYF.

CDR3 loop: CASAVGGRLGPQHF. The DNA for the CDR3 is TGTGCCAGCGCGGTAGGAGGGAGACTCGGTCCCCAGCATTTT. The chain combines TRBV2 with TRBJ1-5; the D is unclear. CDR1 is SNHLY, CDR2 FYNNEI, per germline. Trimming stripped 8 bases from V and 10 bases from J, with 21 bases between. The CDR3 consists of 14 residues.

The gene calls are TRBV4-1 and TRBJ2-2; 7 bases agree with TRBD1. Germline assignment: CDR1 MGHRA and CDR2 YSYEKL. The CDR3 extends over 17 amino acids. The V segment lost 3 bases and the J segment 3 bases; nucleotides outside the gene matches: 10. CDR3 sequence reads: CASSQRTGPTYTGELFF. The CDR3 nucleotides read TGCGCCAGCAGCCAGAGGACAGGCCCAACTTACACCGGGGAGCTGTTTTTT.

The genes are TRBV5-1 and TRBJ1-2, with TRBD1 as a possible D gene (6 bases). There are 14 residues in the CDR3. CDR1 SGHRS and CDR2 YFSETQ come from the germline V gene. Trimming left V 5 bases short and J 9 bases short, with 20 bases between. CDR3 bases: TGCGCCAGCAGGGGGGCAGGGGCCTTGTTGAGCTACACCTTC. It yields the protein CASRGAGALLSYTF.

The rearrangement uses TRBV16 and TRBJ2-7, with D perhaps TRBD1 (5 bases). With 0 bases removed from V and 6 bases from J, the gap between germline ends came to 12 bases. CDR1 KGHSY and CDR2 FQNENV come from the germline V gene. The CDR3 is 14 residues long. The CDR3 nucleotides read TGTGCCAGCAGCCAATCGGGGCTGCATCCCGAGCAGTACTTC. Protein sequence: CASSQSGLHPEQYF.

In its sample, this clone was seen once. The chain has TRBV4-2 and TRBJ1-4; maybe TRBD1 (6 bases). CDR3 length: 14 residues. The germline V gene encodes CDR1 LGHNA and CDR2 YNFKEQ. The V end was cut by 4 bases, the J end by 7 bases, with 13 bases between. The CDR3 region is CASSLGGLGEKLFF. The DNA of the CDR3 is TGTGCCAGCAGCCTCGGGGGGCTGGGTGAAAAACTGTTTTTT.

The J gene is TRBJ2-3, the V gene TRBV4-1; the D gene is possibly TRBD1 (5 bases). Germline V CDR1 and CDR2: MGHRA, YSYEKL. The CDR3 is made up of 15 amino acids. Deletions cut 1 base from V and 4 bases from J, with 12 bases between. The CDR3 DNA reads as TGCGCCAGCAGCCAAGTCCCCACAGGTTCAGATACGCAGTATTTT. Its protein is CASSQVPTGSDTQYF.

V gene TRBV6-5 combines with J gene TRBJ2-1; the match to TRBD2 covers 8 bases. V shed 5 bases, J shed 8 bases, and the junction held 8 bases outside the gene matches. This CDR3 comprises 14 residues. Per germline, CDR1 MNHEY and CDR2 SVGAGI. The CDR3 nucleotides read TGTGCCAGCAGTAAGGAGACTAGCGTAGATGAGCAGTTCTTC. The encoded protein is CASSKETSVDEQFF.

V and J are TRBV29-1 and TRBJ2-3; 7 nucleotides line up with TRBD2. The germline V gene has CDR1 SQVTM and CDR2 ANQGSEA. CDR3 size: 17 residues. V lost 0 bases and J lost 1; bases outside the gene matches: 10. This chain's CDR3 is CSVEDLGGSGGTDTQYF. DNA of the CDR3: TGCAGCGTTGAAGATCTGGGCGGGAGTGGAGGCACAGATACGCAGTATTTT.

The CDR3 region is CASHATGGNQPQHF. CDR3 DNA: TGTGCCAGTCACGCGACAGGGGGAAATCAGCCCCAGCATTTT. The V and J genes are TRBV19 and TRBJ1-5; 9 nucleotides align to TRBD1. J lost 4 bases, V lost 8 bases, and 6 bases had no gene match. The CDR3 has 14 residues. The V gene's germline CDR1 is LNHDA and CDR2 SQIVND (reference sequence). Full variable domain (outside the CDR3, taken from reference TRBV19 and TRBJ1-5): DGGITQSPKYLFRKEGQNVTLSCEQNLNHDAMYWYRQDPGQGLRLIYYSQIVNDFQKGDIAEGYSVSREKKESFPLTVTSAQKNPTAFYLCASHATGGNQPQHFGDGTRLSIL.

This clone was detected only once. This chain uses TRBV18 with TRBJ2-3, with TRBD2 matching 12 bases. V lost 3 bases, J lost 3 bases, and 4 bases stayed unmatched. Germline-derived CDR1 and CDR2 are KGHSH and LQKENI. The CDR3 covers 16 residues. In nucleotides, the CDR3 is TGTGCCAGCTCACCGAGGACTAGCGGGGAGACAGATACGCAGTATTTT. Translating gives CASSPRTSGETDTQYF.

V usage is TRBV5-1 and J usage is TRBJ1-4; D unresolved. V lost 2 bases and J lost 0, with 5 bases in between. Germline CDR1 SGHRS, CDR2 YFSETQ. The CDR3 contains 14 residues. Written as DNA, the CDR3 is TGCGCCAGCAGCTTAGGAGCAACTAATGAAAAACTGTTTTTT. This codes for CASSLGATNEKLFF.

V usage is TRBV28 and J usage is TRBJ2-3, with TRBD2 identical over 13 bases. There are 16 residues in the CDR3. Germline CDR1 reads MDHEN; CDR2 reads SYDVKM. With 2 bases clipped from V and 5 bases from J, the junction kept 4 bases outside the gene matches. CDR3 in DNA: TGTGCCAGCAGTTTAGGGACTAGCGGGGAAGAAGATACGCAGTATTTT. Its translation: CASSLGTSGEEDTQYF.

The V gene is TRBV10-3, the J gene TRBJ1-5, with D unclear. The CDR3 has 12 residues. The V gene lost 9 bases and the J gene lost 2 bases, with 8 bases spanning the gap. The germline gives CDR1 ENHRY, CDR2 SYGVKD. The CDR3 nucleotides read TGTGCCATTGGGGAGGGCAATCAGCCCCAGCATTTT. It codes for CAIGEGNQPQHF.

In DNA, the CDR3 is TGTGCCAGCAGCTACTACCGGGGGACAGATACGCAGTATTTT. This gives the protein CASSYYRGTDTQYF. The chain links TRBV5-5 to TRBJ2-3; possible D gene TRBD2, 6 bases. Trimming stripped 3 bases from V and 3 bases from J, with 11 bases between. CDR3 length equals 14 residues. Germline V gives CDR1 SGHKS, CDR2 YYEKEE (reference sequence).

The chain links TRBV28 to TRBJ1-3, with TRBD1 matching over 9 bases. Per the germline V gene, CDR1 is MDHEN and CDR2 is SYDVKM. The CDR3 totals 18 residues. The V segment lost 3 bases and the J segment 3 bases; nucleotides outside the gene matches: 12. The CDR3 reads CASSFVGTGRIGGNTIYF. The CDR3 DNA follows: TGTGCCAGCAGTTTTGTTGGGACAGGGAGAATAGGTGGAAACACCATATATTTT.

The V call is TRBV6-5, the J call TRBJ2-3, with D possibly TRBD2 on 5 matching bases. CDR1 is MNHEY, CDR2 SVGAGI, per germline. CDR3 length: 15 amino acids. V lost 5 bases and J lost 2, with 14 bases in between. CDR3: CASSRGFTVTDTQYF. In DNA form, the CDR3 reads TGTGCCAGCAGTCGGGGTTTTACGGTCACAGATACGCAGTATTTT.

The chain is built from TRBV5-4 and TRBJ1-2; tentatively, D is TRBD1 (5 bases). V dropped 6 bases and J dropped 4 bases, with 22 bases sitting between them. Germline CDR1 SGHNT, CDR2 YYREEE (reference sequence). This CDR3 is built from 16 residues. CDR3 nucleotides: TGTGCCAGCAATGCCAGGGATGCTACCCCTGCCTATGGCTACACCTTC. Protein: CASNARDATPAYGYTF. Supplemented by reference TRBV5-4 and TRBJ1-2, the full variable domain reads ETGVTQSPTHLIKTRGQQVTLRCSSQSGHNTVSWYQQALGQGPQFIFQYYREEENGRGNFPPRFSGLQFPNYSSELNVNALELDDSALYLCASNARDATPAYGYTFGSGTRLTVV.

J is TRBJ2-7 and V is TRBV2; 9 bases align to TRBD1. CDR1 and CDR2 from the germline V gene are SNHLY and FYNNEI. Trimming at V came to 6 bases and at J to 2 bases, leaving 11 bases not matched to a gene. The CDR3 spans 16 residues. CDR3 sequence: CASRPAGTGNPYEQYF. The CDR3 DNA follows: TGTGCCAGCAGGCCCGCCGGGACAGGGAACCCCTACGAGCAGTACTTC.

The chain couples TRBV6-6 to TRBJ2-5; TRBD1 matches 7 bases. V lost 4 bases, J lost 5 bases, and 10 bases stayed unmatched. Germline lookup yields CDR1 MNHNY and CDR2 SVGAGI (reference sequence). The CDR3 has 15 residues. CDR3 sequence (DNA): TGTGCCAGCAGTTTGGTCCAGGGGGATATCGAGACCCAGTACTTC. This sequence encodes CASSLVQGDIETQYF.

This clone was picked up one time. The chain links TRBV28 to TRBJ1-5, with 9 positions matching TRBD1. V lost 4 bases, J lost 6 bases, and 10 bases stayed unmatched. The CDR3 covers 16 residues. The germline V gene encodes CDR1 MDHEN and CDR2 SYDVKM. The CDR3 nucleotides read TGTGCCAGCAGTTCGCCGGGACAGGGAATCGGTCAGCCCCAGCATTTT. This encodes CASSSPGQGIGQPQHF.

CDR3 nucleotide sequence: TGTGCCAGCAGCTTAGGGGCAGTAATGAACACTGAAGCTTTCTTT. Translating it yields CASSLGAVMNTEAFF. The rearrangement links TRBV7-2 to TRBJ1-1; D ambiguous. The V and J ends lost 1 base and 0 bases respectively, with 9 bases between them. The CDR3 contains 15 residues. The germline CDR1 and CDR2 sequences are SGHTA and FQGNSA.

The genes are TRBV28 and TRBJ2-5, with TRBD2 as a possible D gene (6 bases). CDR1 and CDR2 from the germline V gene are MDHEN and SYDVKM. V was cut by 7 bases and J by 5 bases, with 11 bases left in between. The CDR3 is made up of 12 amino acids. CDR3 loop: CASKEGRETQYF. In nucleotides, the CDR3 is TGTGCCAGCAAAGAGGGGAGGGAGACCCAGTACTTC.

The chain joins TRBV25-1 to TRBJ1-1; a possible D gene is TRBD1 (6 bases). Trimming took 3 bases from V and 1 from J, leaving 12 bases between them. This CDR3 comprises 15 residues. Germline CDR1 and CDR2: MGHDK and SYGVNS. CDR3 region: CASSDPRGGNTEAFF. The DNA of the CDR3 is TGTGCCAGCAGTGATCCGAGGGGGGGGAACACTGAAGCTTTCTTT. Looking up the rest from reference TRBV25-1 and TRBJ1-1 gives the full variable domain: EADIYQTPRYLVIGTGKKITLECSQTMGHDKMYWYQQDPGMELHLIHYSYGVNSTEKGDLSSESTVSRIRTEHFPLTLESARPSHTSQYLCASSDPRGGNTEAFFGQGTRLTVV.

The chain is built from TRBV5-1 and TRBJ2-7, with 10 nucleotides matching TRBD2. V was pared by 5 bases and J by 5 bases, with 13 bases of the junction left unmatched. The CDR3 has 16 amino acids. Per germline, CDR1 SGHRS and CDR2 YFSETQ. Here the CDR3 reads CASRTSGFSGANEQYF. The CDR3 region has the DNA TGCGCCAGCAGGACTAGCGGGTTCTCAGGGGCGAACGAGCAGTACTTC. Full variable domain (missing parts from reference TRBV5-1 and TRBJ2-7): KAGVTQTPRYLIKTRGQQVTLSCSPISGHRSVSWYQQTPGQGLQFLFEYFSETQRNKGNFPGRFSGRQFSNSRSEMNVSTLELGDSALYLCASRTSGFSGANEQYFGPGTRLTVT.

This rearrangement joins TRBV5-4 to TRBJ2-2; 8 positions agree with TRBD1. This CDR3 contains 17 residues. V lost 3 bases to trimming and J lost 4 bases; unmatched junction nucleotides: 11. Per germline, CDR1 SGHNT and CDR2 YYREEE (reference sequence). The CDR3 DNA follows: TGTGCCAGCAGCTCCAACGACAGGGGAGGTGGCACCGGGGAGCTGTTTTTT. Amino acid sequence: CASSSNDRGGGTGELFF.

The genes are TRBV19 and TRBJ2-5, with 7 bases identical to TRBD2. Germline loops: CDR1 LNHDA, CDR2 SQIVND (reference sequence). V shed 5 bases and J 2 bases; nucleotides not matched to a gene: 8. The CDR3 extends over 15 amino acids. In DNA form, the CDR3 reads TGTGCCAGTAGTTTAAAGACTAGCCTACAAGAGACCCAGTACTTC. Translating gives CASSLKTSLQETQYF.